This TCR beta chain was observed in a study of Ad26.COV2.S vaccination and SARS-CoV-2 variants. This table comes from immunoSEQ multiplex PCR, and its TCRdb copy is limited to in-frame clones, with some not included. The sample lists about 350,000 clones; roughly nine tenths were seen once. About this clone itself: Its target is not known.

The CDR3 runs 13 residues. V lost 4 bases and J lost 4, with 12 bases in between. CDR1 and CDR2 (germline): SGHRS, YFSETQ. General study points: Total responses of T cells may have been underestimated by the analyses of TCR breadth and depth. Non-spike TCR breadth was similar in vaccine and placebo recipients. Following vaccination, spike-specific CD8+ and CD4+ T cell responses reportedly exhibited substantial breadth.

V is TRBV5-1 and J is TRBJ2-7, with TRBD1 as a possible D gene (5 bases). Sequencing was performed on peripheral blood, taken after recovery from COVID-19. The TCR originated in a human donor who had recovered from COVID-19. The CDR3 region is CASSVTDRYEQYF. CDR3 DNA sequence: TGCGCCAGCAGCGTAACTGACAGATACGAGCAGTACTTC.